The T cell receptor (beta chain) described here comes from a study of identifying expanded T cells in peripheral blood. Regarding the study as a whole: Technical replicates showed roughly 1.2 changed clones; around two weeks roughly 16; four weeks 19. Variance in clone template counts between approximately 2-week samples significantly increased with total template count across all healthy donors.

This clone has just a few counts. Its target is not known. Sequencing was performed with immunoSEQ multiplex PCR; in TCRdb, only in-frame clones are kept and a portion is missing. The repertoire includes some 78,000 clones, 84% of them detected once, and around 19% sits in the top ten. Healthy donors had no documented immune events, such as infections, while sampled. The CDR3 is 14 amino acids. Germline V gene data show CDR1 as SGHTS and CDR2 as YDEGEE. V shed 2 bases and J shed 11 bases, with 17 bases lying between them. Sequenced input: blood. The clonotype comes from a person aged 18 to 70 in good health. This chain uses TRBV5-8 with TRBJ1-5; D gene unclear. As DNA, the CDR3 is TGTGCCAGCAGCTTAAGACGGACCCGACCGGCCCAGCATTTT. Amino acids: CASSLRRTRPAQHF.